A selection of T cell receptor beta chains follows, all from one sample in a study of blood T cell repertoires in COVID-19. The protocol was immunoSEQ multiplex PCR, while the TCRdb copy is restricted to in-frame clones and leaves out a portion. The top ten clones hold more than 9% of a sample with under 400,000 clones, about 87% of them seen once. Sample: peripheral blood. These TCRs come from a woman in her thirties with COVID-19, enrolled during active disease. Each CDR3 is given with its conserved first and last residue. Each record gives: V gene, J gene, D gene, clone size, CDR3 DNA, CDR3 protein. D genes are given only for firm matches. The listing skips clone size in some rows; elsewhere it reads once, few, many or a size class.

TRBV5-1	TRBJ2-1	TRBD2	once	TGCGCCAGCAGCTCACTTAGCGGGAATATGGGTGAGCAGTTCTTC	CASSSLSGNMGEQFF
TRBV6-1	TRBJ1-1	TRBD1	once	TGTGCCAGCAGTGAACGAGGGGGCTGGACTGAAGCTTTCTTT	CASSERGGWTEAFF
TRBV24-1	TRBJ2-1	.	.	TGTGCCACCGGCGGCGTCAATGAGCAGTTCTTC	CATGGVNEQFF
TRBV18	TRBJ2-6	.	.	TGTGCCAGCTCAGCGCCGTCACTTGGGGCCAACGTCCTGACTTTC	CASSAPSLGANVLTF
TRBV19	TRBJ1-1	.	.	TGTGCCAGTAGTATCCGGGGCGGGGGTACTGAAGCTTTCTTT	CASSIRGGGTEAFF
TRBV2	TRBJ2-7	TRBD2	.	TGTGCCAGCAGGCGAGCGGGAGGCTCCTACGAGCAGTACTTC	CASRRAGGSYEQYF
TRBV28	TRBJ1-5	TRBD1	.	TGTGCCAGCAGACGGACAGGGGGCCCCAATTGGGCCCAGCATTTT	CASRRTGGPNWAQHF
TRBV28	TRBJ1-4	TRBD1	.	TGTGCCAGCAGTTCCTCCGGGACAGGGGACCGTAATGAAAAACTGTTTTTT	CASSSSGTGDRNEKLFF
TRBV6-5	TRBJ1-1	.	.	TGTGCCAGCAATGTCGGTACTGAAGCTTTCTTT	CASNVGTEAFF
TRBV7-2	TRBJ2-1	TRBD2	.	TGTGCCAGCAGCCTGGGACTAGCGGACTACAATGAGCAGTTCTTC	CASSLGLADYNEQFF
TRBV3-1/TRBV3-2	TRBJ2-2	TRBD2	.	TGTGCCAGCAGCCCGGTTGGGCGGGAGGAAACCGGGGAGCTGTTTTTT	CASSPVGREETGELFF
TRBV28	TRBJ2-3	.	once	TGTGCCAGCAGAGGGACTGGCACAGATACGCAGTATTTT	CASRGTGTDTQYF
TRBV5-1	TRBJ1-3	TRBD1	.	TGCGCCAGCAGCCTGGGGGGGACAGGGACTGGAAACACCATATATTTT	CASSLGGTGTGNTIYF
TRBV24-1	TRBJ1-2	TRBD1	.	TGTGCCACCAGTGATGCAATCCCCGCCGGGACAGACGACTATGGCTACACCTTC	CATSDAIPAGTDDYGYTF
TRBV13	TRBJ2-5	TRBD2	.	TGTGCCAGCAGCTTATATAGCGCGGGAGGCCCCAAGGACCAGTACTTC	CASSLYSAGGPKDQYF
TRBV5-4	TRBJ2-7	.	.	TGTGCCAGCAGCTTGGTGGGGGCTCCCTACGAGCAGTACTTC	CASSLVGAPYEQYF
TRBV14	TRBJ2-7	.	.	TGTGCCAGCAGCGTACCAGGTGTGGGCGAGCAGTACTTC	CASSVPGVGEQYF
TRBV15	TRBJ2-5	.	.	TGTGCCACCAGCAGGGGGGGGACAGGAGAGACCCAGTACTTC	CATSRGGTGETQYF
TRBV6-1	TRBJ2-1	TRBD2	.	TGTGCCAGCAGTGAATTTAGCGGGGGGCTCTACAATGAGCAGTTCTTC	CASSEFSGGLYNEQFF
TRBV5-6	TRBJ1-3	TRBD1	.	TGTGCCAGCAGCCCGGGGACAGACTCTGGAAACACCATATATTTT	CASSPGTDSGNTIYF
TRBV3-1/TRBV3-2	TRBJ2-7	.	.	TGTGCCAGCAGCCAAGGGCCGGGTCCGTCCTACGAGCAGTACTTC	CASSQGPGPSYEQYF
TRBV5-5	TRBJ2-2	.	.	TGTGCCAGCAGCTTGGAGGTCAGGGAAGCCGGGGAGCTGTTTTTT	CASSLEVREAGELFF
TRBV27	TRBJ2-3	TRBD2	.	TGTGCCGCGGGGGGCTGGGATACGCAGTATTTT	CAAGGWDTQYF
TRBV6-5	TRBJ2-1	TRBD2	.	TGTGCCAGCAGTTCGTCCGGGACTAGCCTCGGTGAGCAGTTCTTC	CASSSSGTSLGEQFF
TRBV2	TRBJ1-3	.	once	TGTGCCAGCAGTGCGCCGAGCTCTGGAAACACCATATATTTT	CASSAPSSGNTIYF
TRBV9	TRBJ2-1	TRBD2	.	TGTGCCAGCAGCGTATCTCCAGCGGGAGGGCAAAATGAGCAGTTCTTC	CASSVSPAGGQNEQFF
TRBV7-2	TRBJ2-1	TRBD2	.	TGTGCCAGCAGCCTCGGACTAGCGGGAATTAATGAGCAGTTCTTC	CASSLGLAGINEQFF
TRBV27	TRBJ1-1	.	.	TGTGCCAGCAGTTCAACAGGAGTCATGAACACTGAAGCTTTCTTT	CASSSTGVMNTEAFF
TRBV5-5	TRBJ1-2	TRBD1	once	TGTGCCAGCAGCTTGGGGACAGGGGGCGATGGCTACACCTTC	CASSLGTGGDGYTF
TRBV9	TRBJ2-1	.	.	TGTGCCAGCAGCGTTGGTAGCTACAATGAGCAGTTCTTC	CASSVGSYNEQFF
TRBV24-1	TRBJ2-1	.	.	TGTGCCACCAGTGACCGGACTACCTTCTCCTACAATGAGCAGTTCTTC	CATSDRTTFSYNEQFF
TRBV4-3	TRBJ1-6	.	.	TGCGCCAGCAGCCAAGATACAGGGAGGGATTCACCCCTCCACTTT	CASSQDTGRDSPLHF
TRBV19	TRBJ1-5	.	.	TGTGCCAGTAGTATAGAGGGCACCTATAGCAATCAGCCCCAGCATTTT	CASSIEGTYSNQPQHF
TRBV29-1	TRBJ2-7	.	.	TGCAGCGTTTACGCCAGCTCCTACGAGCAGTACTTC	CSVYASSYEQYF
TRBV7-2	TRBJ2-1	.	.	TGTGCCAGCAGCTTAAAGGGGCGGCAGGGGGGCTACAATGAGCAGTTCTTC	CASSLKGRQGGYNEQFF
TRBV7-9	TRBJ1-5	TRBD1	few	TGTGCCAGCAGCTTGACAGGGAATCAGCCCCAGCATTTT	CASSLTGNQPQHF
TRBV30	TRBJ1-5	TRBD1	few	TGTGCCTGGGAGACCGGGACAGGGGTGGGCAATCAGCCCCAGCATTTT	CAWETGTGVGNQPQHF
TRBV28	TRBJ1-1	TRBD1	.	TGTGCCAGCAGTTTCGGTTTTTACAGGGGGAACACTGAAGCTTTCTTT	CASSFGFYRGNTEAFF
TRBV6-2/TRBV6-3	TRBJ2-5	TRBD2	.	TGTGCCAGCAGTAGACTAGCGGGAGGTGGGACCCAGTACTTC	CASSRLAGGGTQYF
TRBV6-4	TRBJ2-1	.	.	TGTGCCAGCAGTGACAGACTAACAACCTACAATGAGCAGTTCTTC	CASSDRLTTYNEQFF
TRBV27	TRBJ2-3	TRBD1	.	TGTGCCAGCAGTAGACAGGGGTGGGCAGATACGCAGTATTTT	CASSRQGWADTQYF
TRBV5-4	TRBJ2-7	.	.	TGTGCCAGCAGCTTAGGAGGAAACTACGAGCAGTACTTC	CASSLGGNYEQYF
TRBV28	TRBJ2-7	.	.	TGTGCCAGCAGTTTCACCTACGAGCAGTACTTC	CASSFTYEQYF
TRBV2	TRBJ1-5	TRBD1	.	TGTGCCAGCTCAAAGACAGGGTCGGATCAGCCCCAGCATTTT	CASSKTGSDQPQHF
TRBV18	TRBJ1-4	TRBD1	.	TGTGCCAGCTCACCCTCCGGGACAGATAATGAAAAACTGTTTTTT	CASSPSGTDNEKLFF
TRBV24-1	TRBJ2-3	TRBD2	.	TGTGCCACCAGTGGACACTCCGGGACTAGCGGGGGCACAGATACGCAGTATTTT	CATSGHSGTSGGTDTQYF
TRBV9	TRBJ2-7	TRBD2	.	TGTGCCAGCAGCGTAGGCGGACTAGCGGGAGTCTCCTACGAGCAGTACTTC	CASSVGGLAGVSYEQYF
TRBV20-1	TRBJ2-3	TRBD2	.	TGCAGTGCCAGTTTAGGGACTATTCGCACAGATACGCAGTATTTT	CSASLGTIRTDTQYF
TRBV3-1/TRBV3-2	TRBJ2-7	TRBD2	.	TGTGCCAGCAGCCAAGAGGGGGGGGTCTCCTACGAGCAGTACTTC	CASSQEGGVSYEQYF
TRBV14	TRBJ2-7	TRBD1	.	TGTGCCAGCAACCGACAGGGGGGTTTCTACGAGCAGTACTTC	CASNRQGGFYEQYF
TRBV27	TRBJ2-7	TRBD2	.	TGTGCCAGCAGTCCTACTAGCGGGAGGGCAAGATACGAGCAGTACTTC	CASSPTSGRARYEQYF
TRBV11-2	TRBJ2-7	.	.	TGTGCCAGCAGCTTTTGGGAGAACAACGAGCAGTACTTC	CASSFWENNEQYF
TRBV7-8	TRBJ1-1	.	.	TGTGCCAGCAGCTTGTTCGAGTACCGGGACACTTACACTGAAGCTTTCTTT	CASSLFEYRDTYTEAFF
TRBV10-3	TRBJ1-2	.	.	TGTGCCATCAGTGAGTCGAGAAGGGACACCTATGGCTACACCTTC	CAISESRRDTYGYTF
TRBV7-2	TRBJ2-1	.	.	TGTGCCAGCAGCTCAGGCAGAGGGGGACAAACCTACAATGAGCAGTTCTTC	CASSSGRGGQTYNEQFF
TRBV2	TRBJ2-7	TRBD2	.	TGTGCCAGCAGTGGTGGGACTAGCGGGAGTTACGAGCAGTACTTC	CASSGGTSGSYEQYF
TRBV7-9	TRBJ1-2	TRBD1	.	TGTGCCAGCAGCCACAGGGACAGTCCTAACTATGGCTACACCTTC	CASSHRDSPNYGYTF
TRBV2	TRBJ1-6	TRBD1	.	TGTGCCAGCACCGAACGGCAGGGGGCGATTTCACCCCTCCACTTT	CASTERQGAISPLHF
TRBV4-3	TRBJ2-7	.	.	TGCGCCAGCAGCCAAGCACAGGCGTACGAGCAGTACTTC	CASSQAQAYEQYF
TRBV11-1	TRBJ2-7	TRBD1	.	TGTGCCACTACCGGGACAGGACTTTACGAGCAGTACTTC	CATTGTGLYEQYF